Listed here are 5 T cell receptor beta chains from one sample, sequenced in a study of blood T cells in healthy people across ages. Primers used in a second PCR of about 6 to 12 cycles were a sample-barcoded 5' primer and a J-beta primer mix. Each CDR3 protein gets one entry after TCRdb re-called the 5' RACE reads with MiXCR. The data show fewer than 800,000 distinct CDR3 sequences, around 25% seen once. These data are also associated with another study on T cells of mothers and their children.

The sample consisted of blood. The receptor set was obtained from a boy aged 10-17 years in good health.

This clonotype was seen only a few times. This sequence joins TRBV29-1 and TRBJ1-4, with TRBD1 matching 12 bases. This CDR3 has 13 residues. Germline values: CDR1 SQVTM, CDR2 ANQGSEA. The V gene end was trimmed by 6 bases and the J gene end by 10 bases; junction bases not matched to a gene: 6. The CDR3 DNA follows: TGCAGCGTCTTAGGGACAGGGGGCGGAAAACTGTTTTTT. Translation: CSVLGTGGGKLFF.

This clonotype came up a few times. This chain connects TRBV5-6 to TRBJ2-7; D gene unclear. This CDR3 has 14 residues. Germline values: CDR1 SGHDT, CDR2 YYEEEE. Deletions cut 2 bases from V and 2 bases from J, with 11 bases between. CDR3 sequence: CASSFRNRPYEQYF. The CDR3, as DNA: TGTGCCAGCAGCTTTCGAAACAGACCCTACGAGCAGTACTTC.

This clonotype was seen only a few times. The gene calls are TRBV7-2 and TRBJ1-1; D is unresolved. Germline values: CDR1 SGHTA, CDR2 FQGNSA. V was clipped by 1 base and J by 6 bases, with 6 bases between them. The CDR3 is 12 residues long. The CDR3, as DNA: TGTGCCAGCAGCTTAGTGGTCCCTGAAGCTTTCTTT. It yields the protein CASSLVVPEAFF.

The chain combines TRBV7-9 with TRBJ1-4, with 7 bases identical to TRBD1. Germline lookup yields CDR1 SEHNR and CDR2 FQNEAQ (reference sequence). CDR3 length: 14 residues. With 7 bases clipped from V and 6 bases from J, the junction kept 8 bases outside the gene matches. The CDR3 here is CASTKAGQDEKLFF. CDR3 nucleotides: TGTGCCAGCACCAAAGCCGGACAGGATGAAAAACTGTTTTTT.

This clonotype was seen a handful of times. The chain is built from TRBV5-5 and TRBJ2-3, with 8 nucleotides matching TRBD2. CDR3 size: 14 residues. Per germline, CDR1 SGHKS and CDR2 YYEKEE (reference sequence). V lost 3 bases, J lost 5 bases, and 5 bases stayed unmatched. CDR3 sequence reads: CASSYGGAQDTQYF. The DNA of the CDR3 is TGTGCCAGCAGCTACGGGGGGGCTCAAGATACGCAGTATTTT.